The following is a T cell receptor beta chain sequence with its context. The CDR3 runs to 14 residues. CDR1 SGHRS and CDR2 YFSETQ come from the germline V gene. The V end lost 6 bases, the J end lost 9 bases, and 19 bases lay between the germline ends. The data are from a study of low-dose radiotherapy and immunotherapy resistance in tumors. As for the study in general: Nivolumab was given to patients as a 240 mg flat dose every two weeks, and ipilimumab at 1 mg/kg every six weeks. Both were delivered intravenously.

Primers used for first-strand cDNA, a TRAV- and TRBV-specific set, covered both alpha and beta chains. Both a constant-region primer and a V-primer adapter served to amplify TCRs across roughly 22 PCR cycles. The authors amplified isolated mRNA by in vitro transcription. TCRdb processed the reads anew with MiXCR; each CDR3 protein has one entry. This table has 65,000 to 100,000 distinct CDR3 sequences, over 15% appearing once. As to time point: before trial treatment. Treatment of the donors consisted of nivolumab and ipilimumab (plus aspirin, low-dose cyclophosphamide and low-dose radiotherapy). This TCR came from a male donor with prostate cancer. The material sequenced was PBMCs, taken before treatment. This sequence joins TRBV5-1 and TRBJ2-1, with D possibly being TRBD1 (6 bases). CDR3 sequence (DNA): TGCGCCAGCACCCCGGGACACCAGAGGGGTGAGCAGTTCTTC. It yields the protein CASTPGHQRGEQFF. Together with reference TRBV5-1 and TRBJ2-1, the CDR3 gives the full variable domain: KAGVTQTPRYLIKTRGQQVTLSCSPISGHRSVSWYQQTPGQGLQFLFEYFSETQRNKGNFPGRFSGRQFSNSRSEMNVSTLELGDSALYLCASTPGHQRGEQFFGPGTRLTVL.